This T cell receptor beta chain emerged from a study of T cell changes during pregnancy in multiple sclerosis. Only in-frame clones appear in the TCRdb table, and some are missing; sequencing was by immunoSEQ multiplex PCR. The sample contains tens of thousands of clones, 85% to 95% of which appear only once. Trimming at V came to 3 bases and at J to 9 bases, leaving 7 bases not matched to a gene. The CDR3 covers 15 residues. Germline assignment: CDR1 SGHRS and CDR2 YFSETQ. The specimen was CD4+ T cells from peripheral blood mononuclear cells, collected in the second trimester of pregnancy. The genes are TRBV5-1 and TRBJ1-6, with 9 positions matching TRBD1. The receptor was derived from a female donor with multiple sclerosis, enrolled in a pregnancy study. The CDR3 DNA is TGCGCCAGCAGCTCCCCCGGGACAGGGCTTTCACCCCTCCACTTT. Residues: CASSSPGTGLSPLHF.